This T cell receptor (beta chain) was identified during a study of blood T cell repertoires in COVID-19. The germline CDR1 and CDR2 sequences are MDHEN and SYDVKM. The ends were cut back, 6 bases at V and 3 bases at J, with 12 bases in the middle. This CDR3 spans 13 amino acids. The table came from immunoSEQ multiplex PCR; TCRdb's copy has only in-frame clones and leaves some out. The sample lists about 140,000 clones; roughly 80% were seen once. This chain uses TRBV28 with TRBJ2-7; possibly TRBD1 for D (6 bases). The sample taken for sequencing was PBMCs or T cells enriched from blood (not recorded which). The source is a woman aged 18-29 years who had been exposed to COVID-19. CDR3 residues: CASRQGSRYEQYF. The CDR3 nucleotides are TGTGCCAGCAGACAGGGATCTCGCTACGAGCAGTACTTC.